This T cell receptor beta chain was identified in a study of T-cell memory formation after mild COVID-19. General study points: Whereas later expanders leaned CD4+, clones contracting day 15 to 85 showed a balanced CD4/CD8 makeup. Contracting CD4+ clones lay largely in CM and EM, with CD8+ ones residing in EMRA.

Points on this clonotype: The target antigen is unknown.

TCRdb re-derived calls from the 5' RACE reads in MiXCR, one entry per CDR3 protein. The sample has 550,000 to 700,000 distinct CDR3 sequences, around a sixth seen once. Germline CDR1 LGHNA, CDR2 YNFKEQ. There are 13 residues in the CDR3. V lost 7 bases, J lost 2 bases, and 3 bases stayed unmatched. The sequence was collected from an adult woman who had mild COVID-19 (a few samples of this study predate the infection). Cell type and time point are not known. This chain links TRBV4-2 with TRBJ2-3, with 7 bases lining up with TRBD2. Sequencing input: PBMCs or a T cell subset sorted from them (not recorded which). The chain's CDR3 is CASKGTTTDTQYF. CDR3 nucleotides: TGTGCCAGCAAAGGGACTACCACAGATACGCAGTATTTT.